Following are 25 T cell receptor beta chains from one sample sequenced in a study of PD-L1 blockade in urothelial cancer. The time point here: pretreatment peripheral blood. Using immunoSEQ multiplex PCR, the repertoire was profiled, and TCRdb retains in-frame clones only, with some absent. Here the sample spans 40,000 or so clones, roughly 90% being singletons. The source material was PBMCs, sampled around atezolizumab (anti-PD-L1) treatment. All receptors come from a woman aged 55-70 years with urothelial cancer.

Only a few counts were recorded for this clone. This chain links TRBV11-2 with TRBJ1-1, with unresolved D. This CDR3 has 12 residues. The V gene lost 5 bases and the J gene lost 1 base, with 5 bases spanning the gap. Germline CDR1 reads SGHAT; CDR2 reads FQNNGV. The CDR3 DNA follows: TGTGCCAGCAGCGTACAGAACACTGAAGCTTTCTTT. It codes for CASSVQNTEAFF. Full variable domain (outside the CDR3, taken from reference TRBV11-2 and TRBJ1-1): EAGVAQSPRYKIIEKRQSVAFWCNPISGHATLYWYQQILGQGPKLLIQFQNNGVVDDSQLPKDRFSAERLKGVDSTLKIQPAKLEDSAVYLCASSVQNTEAFFGQGTRLTVV.

The rearrangement uses TRBV19 and TRBJ1-1, with 7 bases aligning to TRBD1. Germline trimming cut 5 bases from V and 0 bases from J; bases unmatched to any gene: 12. Germline V gene data show CDR1 as LNHDA and CDR2 as SQIVND (reference sequence). The CDR3 consists of 17 residues. The CDR3 bases are TGTGCCAGTAGTCGCCTCCCGGGACAGAGCATGAACACTGAAGCTTTCTTT. The encoded protein is CASSRLPGQSMNTEAFF.

The chain employs TRBV5-4 and TRBJ2-3; 10 nucleotides match TRBD2. After removal of 1 base from V and 6 bases from J, the junction contained 8 bases not matched to a gene. The CDR3 is 16 residues long. Germline V gives CDR1 SGHNT, CDR2 YYREEE (reference sequence). The CDR3 region is CASSLSLAGELDTQYF. The CDR3 DNA reads TGTGCCAGCAGCTTGTCCCTAGCGGGGGAATTGGATACGCAGTATTTT. Full variable domain (missing parts from reference TRBV5-4 and TRBJ2-3): ETGVTQSPTHLIKTRGQQVTLRCSSQSGHNTVSWYQQALGQGPQFIFQYYREEENGRGNFPPRFSGLQFPNYSSELNVNALELDDSALYLCASSLSLAGELDTQYFGPGTRLTVL.

J is TRBJ2-5 and V is TRBV6-1, with TRBD2 identical over 7 bases. V gave up 4 bases and J gave up 5 bases; unmatched junction bases: 7. The CDR3 contains 14 residues. Germline CDR1 and CDR2: MNHNS and SASEGT. In DNA form, the CDR3 reads TGTGCCAGCAGTGCAGGGAGGGGAGGGGAGACCCAGTACTTC. The encoded protein is CASSAGRGGETQYF.

The chain carries TRBV11-2 and TRBJ1-1; 10 bases are shared with TRBD1. The CDR3 is made up of 17 amino acids. Germline V CDR1 and CDR2: SGHAT, FQNNGV. V gave up 8 bases and J gave up 1 base; unmatched junction bases: 13. The CDR3 bases are TGTGCCAGCCGTACCTACGGGACAGGGGCTGGGAACACTGAAGCTTTCTTT. Residues: CASRTYGTGAGNTEAFF. The entire variable domain, with the rest obtained from reference TRBV11-2 and TRBJ1-1, is as follows: EAGVAQSPRYKIIEKRQSVAFWCNPISGHATLYWYQQILGQGPKLLIQFQNNGVVDDSQLPKDRFSAERLKGVDSTLKIQPAKLEDSAVYLCASRTYGTGAGNTEAFFGQGTRLTVV.

This rearrangement joins TRBV27 to TRBJ2-1; 10 bases line up with TRBD2. J lost 7 bases, V lost 0 bases, and 12 bases had no gene match. Germline V lookup: CDR1 MNHEY, CDR2 SMNVEV (reference sequence). The CDR3 is 18 amino acids. The CDR3 DNA is TGTGCCAGCAGTTTATCGATAGTAAGACTAGCGGGCTCAAATGAGCAGTTCTTC. This encodes CASSLSIVRLAGSNEQFF.

This rearrangement joins TRBV28 to TRBJ2-7, with 12 positions matching TRBD2. This CDR3 has 17 amino acids. With V trimmed by 5 bases and J by 7 bases, 15 bases remained unmatched. Looked up from germline, CDR1 is MDHEN and CDR2 is SYDVKM. The CDR3 DNA is TGTGCCAGCAGTGTCCCGGGACTAGCGGGTAGGGGGGAAGAGCAGTACTTC. Encoded protein: CASSVPGLAGRGEEQYF.

The gene calls are TRBV2 and TRBJ1-2; weak D call: TRBD1 (6 bases). CDR1 and CDR2 (germline): SNHLY, FYNNEI. V was trimmed by 3 bases and J by 1 base, leaving 6 bases between them. The CDR3 runs to 13 residues. The DNA of the CDR3 is TGTGCCAGCAGTGACAGGGGTAACTATGGCTACACCTTC. This sequence encodes CASSDRGNYGYTF.

The chain links TRBV7-9 to TRBJ2-1; 12 nucleotides line up with TRBD2. CDR3 length: 17 residues. Germline V gene sequence: CDR1 SEHNR, CDR2 FQNEAQ (reference sequence). Losses at the gene ends were 5 bases for V and 9 bases for J; bases not matched to a gene: 14. The CDR3 is CASSRKYGLAGGGEQFF. DNA of the CDR3: TGTGCCAGCAGCCGGAAGTATGGGCTAGCGGGGGGGGGTGAGCAGTTCTTC.

V gene TRBV28 combines with J gene TRBJ1-2; 8 positions agree with TRBD1. V trimming: 4 bases; J trimming: 8 bases; junction bases outside the gene matches: 9. Germline V gene sequence: CDR1 MDHEN, CDR2 SYDVKM. The CDR3 has 14 residues. CDR3 in amino acids: CASSSPGGAFGYTF. Here the CDR3 DNA reads TGTGCCAGCAGTTCCCCAGGGGGCGCATTCGGCTACACCTTC.

This chain uses TRBV6-1 with TRBJ1-2; D not certain. V shed 2 bases and J shed 4 bases, with 14 bases lying between them. Germline loops: CDR1 MNHNS, CDR2 SASEGT. This CDR3 spans 15 amino acids. CDR3 in DNA: TGTGCCAGCAGTGAAATCGGGTCGGGAAGCTATGGCTACACCTTC. Translation: CASSEIGSGSYGYTF.

V is TRBV28 and J is TRBJ1-5, with 12 bases lining up with TRBD1. The CDR3 covers 19 residues. CDR1 MDHEN and CDR2 SYDVKM come from the germline V gene. Trimming removed 3 bases from V and 1 base from J; junction bases left unmatched: 10. CDR3 bases: TGTGCCAGCAGTTTTTCTTGGGGACAGGGGGCGAGGAGCAATCAGCCCCAGCATTTT. This gives the protein CASSFSWGQGARSNQPQHF.

The rearrangement joins TRBV5-8 to TRBJ2-5; TRBD1 matches at 8 bases. The CDR3 is 18 residues long. The trim removed 2 bases at V and 1 base at J, leaving 13 bases unmatched. Germline V gives CDR1 SGHTS, CDR2 YDEGEE. CDR3 in amino acids: CASSFFRDRSQPQETQYF. Here the CDR3 DNA reads TGTGCCAGCAGCTTTTTCCGGGACAGGTCCCAGCCCCAAGAGACCCAGTACTTC.

Comment on this clone: The same CDR3 also results from other DNA sequences found in this sample. The chain couples TRBV5-1 to TRBJ1-5; maybe TRBD1 (5 bases). Per the germline V gene, CDR1 is SGHRS and CDR2 is YFSETQ. V was pared by 1 base and J by 4 bases, with 6 bases between. This CDR3 contains 13 residues. The CDR3 DNA is TGCGCCAGCAGCTTGCAGGGAAATCAGCCCCAGCATTTT. Translated: CASSLQGNQPQHF.

V usage is TRBV11-2 and J usage is TRBJ2-1; 8 bases fit TRBD2. The CDR3 covers 15 residues. Trimming removed 1 base from V and 6 bases from J; junction bases left unmatched: 5. The germline V gene has CDR1 SGHAT and CDR2 FQNNGV. CDR3 protein: CASSLAPGLANEQFF. The DNA for the CDR3 is TGTGCCAGCAGCTTAGCCCCTGGACTAGCCAATGAGCAGTTCTTC.

The J gene is TRBJ1-4, the V gene TRBV28; a weak D match, TRBD1 (6 bases). CDR3 length: 14 residues. Germline CDR1 MDHEN, CDR2 SYDVKM. Trimming took off 3 bases at V and 7 bases at J, with 12 bases between the two ends. CDR3 sequence: CASSFGGKSEKLFF. CDR3 in DNA: TGTGCCAGCAGTTTTGGGGGCAAAAGTGAAAAACTGTTTTTT.

V and J are TRBV2 and TRBJ2-1, with a possible D match to TRBD1 (5 bases). The CDR3 loop spans 12 amino acids. Deletions cut 5 bases from V and 7 bases from J, with 9 bases between. Germline V gives CDR1 SNHLY, CDR2 FYNNEI. CDR3 sequence: CASSLQANEQFF. For the CDR3, the DNA is TGTGCCAGCAGTTTACAGGCGAATGAGCAGTTCTTC.

J is TRBJ1-1 and V is TRBV11-2; possibly TRBD1 for D (6 bases). Trimming removed 2 bases from V and 2 bases from J, with 18 bases in between. CDR3 length: 17 amino acids. Germline V gives CDR1 SGHAT, CDR2 FQNNGV. The CDR3 sequence is CASSLQRKGTRNTEAFF. The CDR3 bases are TGTGCCAGCAGCTTACAACGGAAAGGGACACGCAACACTGAAGCTTTCTTT.

This sequence joins TRBV7-6 and TRBJ2-3, with 8 nucleotides matching TRBD1. Germline trimming cut 5 bases from V and 1 base from J; bases unmatched to any gene: 8. Per germline, CDR1 SGHVS and CDR2 FNYEAQ. The CDR3 covers 16 residues. CDR3 residues: CASSPRQGLGTDTQYF. CDR3 DNA sequence: TGTGCCAGCAGCCCCCGACAGGGGCTAGGCACAGATACGCAGTATTTT.

This sequence joins TRBV16 and TRBJ2-3; D might be TRBD2 (5 bases). The CDR3 totals 13 residues. The V gene's germline CDR1 is KGHSY and CDR2 FQNENV. V shed 2 bases and J shed 2 bases, with 5 bases lying between them. Written as DNA, the CDR3 is TGTGCCAGCAGCCAAGACTACACAGATACGCAGTATTTT. Translated: CASSQDYTDTQYF.

This chain's CDR3 is CASSPSRLAGGVTGELFF. The CDR3, as DNA: TGTGCCAGCAGCCCCTCTCGACTAGCGGGAGGGGTCACCGGGGAGCTGTTTTTT. V usage is TRBV11-3 and J usage is TRBJ2-2, with 14 bases that match TRBD2. Germline assignment: CDR1 SGHNT and CDR2 YENEEA. V trimming: 5 bases; J trimming: 4 bases; junction bases outside the gene matches: 9. The CDR3 consists of 18 residues.

The gene calls are TRBV10-3 and TRBJ1-5, with no clear D. Germline V gives CDR1 ENHRY, CDR2 SYGVKD. V shed 6 bases and J shed 6 bases, with 21 bases lying between them. The CDR3 length is 16 residues. For the CDR3, the DNA is TGTGCCATCAGCCCTAACGGGGTTGGCGGCGGTCAGCCCCAGCATTTT. Translation gives CAISPNGVGGGQPQHF.

This clone was picked up one time. The chain uses TRBV9 and TRBJ2-2, with 9 nucleotides matching TRBD1. V trimming: 1 base; J trimming: 4 bases; junction bases outside the gene matches: 5. The CDR3 is made up of 16 amino acids. Per germline, CDR1 SGDLS and CDR2 YYNGEE. For the CDR3, the DNA is TGTGCCAGCAGCGTAAGGGGACAGGGATTCACCGGGGAGCTGTTTTTT. This translates into CASSVRGQGFTGELFF.

The chain combines TRBV9 with TRBJ2-1; D perhaps matches TRBD2 (5 bases). CDR1 is SGDLS, CDR2 YYNGEE, per germline. Between the trimmed V and J ends, which lost 0 bases and 6 bases, there was a span of 13 bases. This CDR3 contains 15 residues. CDR3 sequence reads: CASSVDGEQINEQFF. The CDR3 DNA reads TGTGCCAGCAGCGTAGACGGGGAACAGATCAATGAGCAGTTCTTC.

This chain uses TRBV28 with TRBJ2-5; the D gene is possibly TRBD1 (5 bases). Germline V gene sequence: CDR1 MDHEN, CDR2 SYDVKM. The CDR3 extends over 15 amino acids. Trimming removed 5 bases from V and 6 bases from J, with 19 bases in between. CDR3 bases: TGTGCCAGCAGTCATAGGGGTTCGTTGAAAAAGACCCAGTACTTC. Translation: CASSHRGSLKKTQYF.